This record covers a single T cell receptor beta chain. Antigen specificity is unknown. Germline and junction disagree at one end, which may indicate a read error. The CDR3 has 13 amino acids. The germline CDR1 and CDR2 sequences are SSHAT and FNYEAQ (reference sequence). The sample comes from a study of cytomegalovirus exposure and HLA in healthy donors. PCR employed 60 Vbeta and 13 Jbeta primers. Clones were sequenced by immunoSEQ multiplex PCR, and TCRdb holds only the in-frame ones, with some missing. The table records under 200,000 clones, 80% to 90% of them present only once. Study results and limitations: Using a false discovery rate of 0.05, a later analysis showed that 16,951 TCR beta sequences were associated with HLA alleles. The authors later linked a missense DCLRE1C variant to TCR beta V- and J-gene trimming. The productive fraction for most TCR beta V segments was about 87% or about 30% in an earlier analysis.

The chain couples TRBV7-7 to TRBJ2-1, with D possibly matching TRBD2 (6 bases). Source material: PBMCs. The clonotype was recovered from a man younger than 30 in good health and CMV-seropositive. The CDR3 DNA reads TGTGCTAGCAGCTTAGATCGTGGAGGGTGGCAGTTCTTC. Its protein product is CASSLDRGGWQFF.